These 21 T cell receptor beta chains came from one sample sequenced in a study of T-cell reconstitution after alpha-beta-depleted transplantation in children. Preparation of the TCRbeta library used unique molecular identifiers. TCRdb itself ran the PCR reads through MiXCR, one entry per CDR3 protein. In the table there are nearly 550,000 distinct CDR3 sequences, approximately 20% of which are singletons. This specimen was PBMCs from the stem cell graft donor, taken from the stem cell graft. The receptors originated from a human donor who donated a stem cell graft to a child with acute lymphoblastic leukemia.

The chain recombines TRBV10-3 with TRBJ2-1; tentative D call: TRBD2 (6 bases). The CDR3 has 16 residues. Trimming took off 1 base at V and 5 bases at J, with 15 bases between the two ends. Germline V gene data show CDR1 as ENHRY and CDR2 as SYGVKD. The CDR3 sequence is CAISEFGGVSDNEQFF. The DNA for the CDR3 is TGTGCCATCAGTGAGTTCGGGGGAGTGAGCGACAATGAGCAGTTCTTC.

The gene calls are TRBV27 and TRBJ2-5; 8 bases agree with TRBD1. Per the germline V gene, CDR1 is MNHEY and CDR2 is SMNVEV (reference sequence). This CDR3 has 15 residues. The trim removed 2 bases at V and 4 bases at J, leaving 6 bases unmatched. The CDR3 sequence is CASSLRGQATETQYF. The CDR3 DNA sequence: TGTGCCAGCAGTTTAAGGGGACAGGCGACAGAGACCCAGTACTTC.

This chain links TRBV11-2 with TRBJ2-2, with D perhaps matching TRBD2 (5 bases). With 6 bases removed from V and 1 base from J, the gap between germline ends came to 12 bases. Per germline, CDR1 SGHAT and CDR2 FQNNGV. The CDR3 extends over 15 amino acids. The chain's CDR3 is CASSTLRENTGELFF. DNA for the CDR3: TGTGCCAGCAGTACTCTCCGGGAGAACACCGGGGAGCTGTTTTTT.

This clonotype has a handful of counts. The J gene is TRBJ2-3, the V gene TRBV5-1; 7 nucleotides agree with TRBD2. Germline assignment: CDR1 SGHRS and CDR2 YFSETQ. The CDR3 is 16 amino acids. Losses at the gene ends were 3 bases for V and 4 bases for J; bases not matched to a gene: 11. The CDR3, as DNA: TGCGCCAGCAGCTGGGGATCACCTCGGGGGGCAGATACGCAGTATTTT. It encodes CASSWGSPRGADTQYF. Combining the CDR3 with reference TRBV5-1 and TRBJ2-3 gives the whole variable domain KAGVTQTPRYLIKTRGQQVTLSCSPISGHRSVSWYQQTPGQGLQFLFEYFSETQRNKGNFPGRFSGRQFSNSRSEMNVSTLELGDSALYLCASSWGSPRGADTQYFGPGTRLTVL.

CDR3: CATSRSGTRGYTGELFF. The CDR3 DNA reads as TGTGCCACCAGCAGATCCGGGACTAGAGGCTACACCGGGGAGCTGTTTTTT. V usage is TRBV15 and J usage is TRBJ2-2; 8 nucleotides agree with TRBD2. V lost 2 bases, J lost 3 bases, and 8 bases stayed unmatched. CDR1 and CDR2 (germline): LNHNV, YYDKDF (reference sequence). The CDR3 consists of 17 residues.

This clonotype appeared once. V and J are TRBV11-2 and TRBJ2-2, with D uncertain. V gave up 5 bases and J gave up 0 bases, with 19 bases separating them. CDR1 is SGHAT and CDR2 is FQNNGV in the germline V gene. The CDR3 is made up of 18 amino acids. The CDR3 DNA is TGTGCCAGCAGCCCCGGACGGGCCTCTGAACCGAACACCGGGGAGCTGTTTTTT. Its protein product is CASSPGRASEPNTGELFF.

This clonotype was found a few times. The chain has TRBV30 and TRBJ2-3; D not resolved. CDR1 and CDR2 from the germline V gene are GTSNPN and SVGIG (reference sequence). The CDR3 is 13 amino acids. The V gene lost 0 bases and the J gene lost 1 base, with 5 bases spanning the gap. The CDR3 bases are TGTGCCTGGAGTGTACTGGGCACAGATACGCAGTATTTT. This encodes CAWSVLGTDTQYF.

This clonotype appeared a few times. The chain uses TRBV11-1 and TRBJ2-7; TRBD2 aligns across 7 bases. V dropped 7 bases and J dropped 6; count of bases not matched to a gene: 3. Germline V CDR1 and CDR2: SGHAT, FQDESV (reference sequence). This CDR3 spans 11 amino acids. The CDR3: CASKGLGEQYF. Here the CDR3 DNA reads TGTGCCAGCAAAGGACTAGGCGAGCAGTACTTC.

This clonotype was seen repeatedly, ten times or more. The CDR3 coding sequence is TGTGCCAGCAGTGAGAGGGTTGCTGGGGAGCTGTTTTTT. Translation gives CASSERVAGELFF. The chain couples TRBV6-4 to TRBJ2-2, with D possibly TRBD2 on 5 matching bases. CDR3 size: 13 residues. CDR1 MRHNA and CDR2 SNTAGT come from the germline V gene. The V end was cut by 3 bases, the J end by 8 bases, with 10 bases between.

This chain uses TRBV12-3 or TRBV12-4 with TRBJ1-5; D not certain. Trimming cost V 4 bases and J 1 base, with 11 bases left between them. The CDR3 is 15 amino acids. CDR3 in amino acids: CASSSYGGSNQPQHF. CDR3 coding DNA: TGTGCCAGCAGTTCCTACGGTGGGAGCAATCAGCCCCAGCATTTT.

This clonotype was detected a few times. This sequence joins TRBV29-1 and TRBJ1-2; D is perhaps TRBD1 (6 bases). Trimming pared 0 bases from V and 8 bases from J, leaving 13 bases between. The CDR3 length is 13 residues. The germline V gene encodes CDR1 SQVTM and CDR2 ANQGSEA. CDR3 in amino acids: CSVEDWGRGGYTF. Here the CDR3 DNA reads TGCAGCGTTGAAGATTGGGGGAGGGGGGGCTACACCTTC.

The rearrangement links TRBV5-6 to TRBJ1-2; D is possibly TRBD1 (6 bases). V was trimmed by 0 bases and J by 0 bases, leaving 21 bases between them. Germline-derived CDR1 and CDR2 are SGHDT and YYEEEE. The CDR3 sequence is 19 residues long. CDR3 sequence (DNA): TGTGCCAGCAGCTTGGTTAGGGGGGCATCATCAATTCCTAACTATGGCTACACCTTC. Its translation: CASSLVRGASSIPNYGYTF.

This clonotype was detected only a few times. The J gene is TRBJ2-1, the V gene TRBV7-9, with D maybe TRBD2 (5 bases). The CDR3 length is 14 residues. Germline CDR1 is SEHNR and CDR2 is FQNEAQ (reference sequence). Trimming cost V 5 bases and J 5 bases, with 13 bases left between them. The CDR3: CASSHRTSNNEQFF. In nucleotides, the CDR3 is TGTGCCAGCAGCCACCGGACTTCTAACAATGAGCAGTTCTTC.

V usage is TRBV7-9 and J usage is TRBJ2-3, with TRBD2 matching over 9 bases. The CDR3 sequence is 16 residues long. The germline CDR1 and CDR2 sequences are SEHNR and FQNEAQ (reference sequence). The V segment lost 6 bases and the J segment 4 bases; nucleotides outside the gene matches: 11. Written as DNA, the CDR3 is TGTGCCAGCAGAACCTATAGCGGGAGTGTCGCAGATACGCAGTATTTT. Translating gives CASRTYSGSVADTQYF.

This chain links TRBV18 with TRBJ2-7; maybe TRBD2 (5 bases). The germline gives CDR1 KGHSH, CDR2 LQKENI. The CDR3 contains 14 residues. Trimming took off 6 bases at V and 7 bases at J, with 19 bases between the two ends. The CDR3, as DNA: TGTGCCAGCTCCCCCCGGGCGGGCTCGGGGGAGCAGTACTTC. Translation: CASSPRAGSGEQYF.

Comment on this clonotype: Given a much more abundant clone one base away, this may be a read error. V usage is TRBV12-3 or TRBV12-4 and J usage is TRBJ2-7, with D perhaps matching TRBD1 or TRBD2 (5 bases each). Deletions cut 6 bases from V and 3 bases from J, with 9 bases between. CDR3 length: 12 amino acids. The CDR3 loop is CASSPGRYEQYF. The CDR3 DNA reads TGTGCCAGCAGCCCGGGGCGCTACGAGCAGTACTTC.

This clonotype occurred a few times. V usage is TRBV12-3 or TRBV12-4 and J usage is TRBJ2-3; D is undetermined. CDR3 length equals 13 residues. V dropped 8 bases and J dropped 10 bases, with 19 bases sitting between them. The CDR3 spells CASQPAQEYPQYF. The DNA of the CDR3 is TGTGCCAGCCAGCCTGCCCAGGAGTATCCGCAGTATTTT.

This clonotype was observed a handful of times. The chain carries TRBV19 and TRBJ1-2; D is ambiguous. This CDR3 spans 11 amino acids. V dropped 5 bases and J dropped 8 bases, with 9 bases sitting between them. CDR1 and CDR2 from the germline V gene are LNHDA and SQIVND (reference sequence). CDR3 coding DNA: TGTGCCAGTAGTCCCAGTAACGGCTACACCTTC. It translates to CASSPSNGYTF.

The gene calls are TRBV5-1 and TRBJ1-1, with D possibly TRBD1 on 6 matching bases. There are 16 residues in the CDR3. CDR1 SGHRS and CDR2 YFSETQ come from the germline V gene. V dropped 0 bases and J dropped 0 bases, with 12 bases sitting between them. The CDR3 is CASSLGQANMNTEAFF. In nucleotides, the CDR3 is TGCGCCAGCAGCTTGGGACAGGCAAACATGAACACTGAAGCTTTCTTT.

This clonotype was counted at least ten times. This CDR3 reads CASSLGQSYNEQFF. The CDR3, as DNA: TGCGCCAGCAGCTTGGGACAGAGCTACAATGAGCAGTTCTTC. This chain connects TRBV5-1 to TRBJ2-1, with D perhaps matching TRBD1 (5 bases). Trimming took 0 bases from V and 3 from J, leaving 7 bases between them. This CDR3 spans 14 amino acids. In germline, CDR1 is SGHRS, CDR2 YFSETQ.

This chain connects TRBV29-1 to TRBJ2-2, with a weak D call TRBD2 (6 bases). Trimming left V 4 bases short and J 5 bases short, with 20 bases between. Germline V gives CDR1 SQVTM, CDR2 ANQGSEA. The CDR3 length is 16 residues. The CDR3 loop is CSVVFLSQGGTGELFF. DNA for the CDR3: TGCAGCGTTGTATTCCTGTCTCAGGGAGGAACCGGGGAGCTGTTTTTT.